The 29 T cell receptor beta chains below were found in one sample sequenced in a study of shared clonotypes between healthy human individuals. Here immunoSEQ multiplex PCR was the method, and the copy in TCRdb shows in-frame clones only, minus some. The repertoire includes over a million clones, roughly 75% of them detected once, and over 1.3% sits in the top ten. The sample comprised memory CD4+ T cells sorted from blood. Subset: CD45RA-negative fraction. The receptors derive from a man younger than 35 in good health.

J is TRBJ2-2 and V is TRBV14, with D unclear. The CDR3 covers 14 residues. Germline CDR1 is SGHDN and CDR2 is FVKESK. The V and J ends lost 4 bases and 4 bases respectively, with 10 bases between them. CDR3 DNA sequence: TGTGCCAGCAGCCCTCTTCGGATCACCGGGGAGCTGTTTTTT. Translation: CASSPLRITGELFF.

This clone was seen a handful of times. V gene TRBV7-9 combines with J gene TRBJ2-5; D possibly corresponds to TRBD1 (5 bases). Germline CDR1 SEHNR, CDR2 FQNEAQ (reference sequence). V dropped 2 bases and J dropped 3 bases, with 13 bases sitting between them. The CDR3 has 15 amino acids. This CDR3 reads CASSLRLGQKETQYF. In DNA form, the CDR3 reads TGTGCCAGCAGCTTAAGATTGGGGCAGAAAGAGACCCAGTACTTC. The whole variable domain, filled in from reference TRBV7-9 and TRBJ2-5, reads DTGVSQNPRHKITKRGQNVTFRCDPISEHNRLYWYRQTLGQGPEFLTYFQNEAQLEKSRLLSDRFSAERPKGSFSTLEIQRTEQGDSAMYLCASSLRLGQKETQYFGPGTRLLVL.

This chain links TRBV18 with TRBJ1-1, with a possible D match to TRBD1 (5 bases). Germline V gives CDR1 KGHSH, CDR2 LQKENI. V was pared by 5 bases and J by 4 bases, with 11 bases between. The CDR3 length is 13 residues. CDR3 DNA sequence: TGTGCCAGCTCATTCGGCGGGGGCACTGAAGCTTTCTTT. This sequence encodes CASSFGGGTEAFF.

This clone was seen a handful of times. The chain employs TRBV6-6 and TRBJ2-2, with 7 bases matching TRBD1. This CDR3 has 14 amino acids. Germline V gene data show CDR1 as MNHNY and CDR2 as SVGAGI (reference sequence). Unmatched junction bases numbered 4, after V lost 6 bases and J lost 3 bases. The CDR3 DNA is TGTGCCAGCAGGCTCACAGGGGACACCGGGGAGCTGTTTTTT. Translated, it gives CASRLTGDTGELFF.

The V gene is TRBV4-2, the J gene TRBJ2-5; a weak D match, TRBD1 (5 bases). V was trimmed by 4 bases and J by 2 bases, leaving 14 bases between them. Germline CDR1 is LGHNA and CDR2 is YNFKEQ. The CDR3 has 15 residues. CDR3 region: CASSPQEGAQETQYF. The CDR3 DNA reads as TGTGCCAGCAGCCCCCAAGAAGGGGCTCAAGAGACCCAGTACTTC.

In its sample, this clone was seen a few times. CDR3 sequence (DNA): TGTGCCTGGAGTTCAGGGATCTCCTACGAGCAGTACTTC. Translating gives CAWSSGISYEQYF. The chain couples TRBV30 to TRBJ2-7, with D perhaps matching TRBD1 (5 bases). V lost 2 bases to trimming and J lost 0 bases, with 8 bases between them. The CDR3 has 13 residues. Germline CDR1 is GTSNPN and CDR2 is SVGIG (reference sequence).

In DNA, the CDR3 is TGTGCTAGTGGTTTGGTAGGGACTGGATCCTACGAGCAGTACTTC. Translating gives CASGLVGTGSYEQYF. This sequence joins TRBV12-5 and TRBJ2-5; possibly TRBD2 for D (6 bases). Gene TRBJ2-7 matches the end of the DNA better, so the J call may be wrong. Germline V gene sequence: CDR1 LGHNT, CDR2 FRNRAP. This CDR3 spans 15 amino acids.

The V and J genes are TRBV9 and TRBJ1-1; TRBD1 might be the D (5 bases). V lost 3 bases and J 4 bases, leaving 10 bases between the germline ends. The CDR3 length is 13 residues. CDR1 and CDR2 from the germline V gene are SGDLS and YYNGEE. The CDR3 sequence: CASSGGSVTEAFF. The CDR3 DNA sequence: TGTGCCAGCAGCGGGGGGTCTGTCACTGAAGCTTTCTTT.

The V call is TRBV27, the J call TRBJ2-7; D unclear. The CDR3 totals 14 residues. CDR1 is MNHEY, CDR2 SMNVEV, per germline (reference sequence). Deletions cut 5 bases from V and 6 bases from J, with 17 bases between. CDR3: CASSPTWPGSEQYF. CDR3 DNA: TGTGCCAGCAGTCCCACTTGGCCCGGATCCGAGCAGTACTTC.

V is TRBV6-4 and J is TRBJ2-7, with TRBD1 matching 9 bases. The CDR3 covers 15 residues. The germline V gene encodes CDR1 MRHNA and CDR2 SNTAGT. The ends lost 7 bases at V and 1 base at J; junction bases unmatched: 8. In DNA, the CDR3 is TGTGCCAGCACGGGACAGGGTGATCGATCCTACGAGCAGTACTTC. This encodes CASTGQGDRSYEQYF.

The gene calls are TRBV2 and TRBJ2-7, with 12 bases fitting TRBD1. The germline CDR1 and CDR2 sequences are SNHLY and FYNNEI. The length of the CDR3 is 14 residues. The V gene end was trimmed by 7 bases and the J gene end by 4 bases; junction bases not matched to a gene: 5. As DNA, the CDR3 is TGTGCCAGCATGGGACAGGGGGCAGGATACGAGCAGTACTTC. It specifies CASMGQGAGYEQYF.

This sequence joins TRBV6-5 and TRBJ2-7; 8 bases are a match to TRBD2. With 8 bases clipped from V and 4 bases from J, the junction kept 7 bases outside the gene matches. The CDR3 length is 13 residues. Germline CDR1 is MNHEY and CDR2 is SVGAGI. The CDR3 loop is CASRLPSGYEQYF. The CDR3 DNA reads as TGTGCCAGCCGACTACCTAGCGGGTACGAGCAGTACTTC.

The chain is built from TRBV10-3 and TRBJ1-1; D gene unclear. V was pared by 7 bases and J by 1 base, with 10 bases between. From germline, CDR1 is ENHRY and CDR2 SYGVKD. The CDR3 is 13 residues long. CDR3 bases: TGTGCCATCAATCCGCAGGAGAACACTGAAGCTTTCTTT. Its protein is CAINPQENTEAFF.

The J gene is TRBJ2-7, the V gene TRBV30; maybe TRBD1 (7 bases). This CDR3 spans 13 amino acids. V was cut by 3 bases and J by 3 bases, with 12 bases left in between. The germline V gene encodes CDR1 GTSNPN and CDR2 SVGIG (reference sequence). The CDR3 DNA reads as TGTGCCTGGAGCGCGGGACAGTACTACGAGCAGTACTTC. Amino acids: CAWSAGQYYEQYF.

The V call is TRBV19, the J call TRBJ2-7; the D is unclear. Trimming took 5 bases from V and 1 from J, leaving 12 bases between them. CDR1 and CDR2 (germline): LNHDA, SQIVND (reference sequence). CDR3 size: 14 residues. The CDR3 sequence: CASSLVERSYEQYF. The CDR3 nucleotides read TGTGCCAGTAGTCTAGTTGAGAGGTCCTACGAGCAGTACTTC.

The V gene is TRBV7-8, the J gene TRBJ2-3; D is uncertain. The V end lost 1 base, the J end lost 4 bases, and 9 bases lay between the germline ends. This CDR3 spans 14 amino acids. Germline lookup yields CDR1 SGHVS and CDR2 FQNEAQ. The CDR3 bases are TGTGCCAGCAGCTTAGTTTCCAGCCCAGATACGCAGTATTTT. As protein: CASSLVSSPDTQYF.

The table lists this clone with a few counts. This specimen includes other DNA sequences encoding the same CDR3. The chain joins TRBV5-8 to TRBJ2-2; D is unclear. Trimming took 0 bases from V and 7 from J, leaving 4 bases between them. Germline lookup yields CDR1 SGHTS and CDR2 YDEGEE. The CDR3 totals 12 residues. CDR3 nucleotides: TGTGCCAGCAGCTTGGACGGCGGGGAGCTGTTTTTT. Encoded protein: CASSLDGGELFF.

DNA of the CDR3: TGTGCCAGCAGCTCCCCGATAGGTCAGGGGAGTTCACCCCTCCACTTT. This sequence encodes CASSSPIGQGSSPLHF. The rearrangement uses TRBV7-8 and TRBJ1-6; D is possibly TRBD1 (6 bases). The CDR3 length is 16 residues. Germline loops: CDR1 SGHVS, CDR2 FQNEAQ. V was pared by 4 bases and J by 9 bases, with 19 bases between.

The chain has TRBV27 and TRBJ1-6; 7 bases line up with TRBD1. V shed 2 bases, J shed 9 bases, and the junction held 10 bases outside the gene matches. Germline-derived CDR1 and CDR2 are MNHEY and SMNVEV (reference sequence). CDR3 length: 16 amino acids. CDR3 protein: CASSLKPGQSISPLHF. The DNA for the CDR3 is TGTGCCAGCAGTTTAAAACCGGGACAGTCCATTTCACCCCTCCACTTT.

V is TRBV5-4 and J is TRBJ2-1; D is possibly TRBD1 or TRBD2 (5 bases each). Trimming removed 4 bases from V and 6 bases from J, with 17 bases in between. Germline V lookup: CDR1 SGHNT, CDR2 YYREEE (reference sequence). The CDR3 has 15 amino acids. The CDR3 loop reads CASSVTGTPGNEQFF. The CDR3, as DNA: TGTGCCAGCAGCGTGACCGGGACCCCAGGCAATGAGCAGTTCTTC.

The V gene is TRBV5-6, the J gene TRBJ2-3; 7 nucleotides match TRBD2. The V segment lost 4 bases and the J segment 2 bases; nucleotides outside the gene matches: 10. Germline values: CDR1 SGHDT, CDR2 YYEEEE. This CDR3 contains 16 residues. CDR3 nucleotides: TGTGCCAGCAGCCCGGTGATGGGACTACACACAGATACGCAGTATTTT. Translated: CASSPVMGLHTDTQYF.

This clone was recorded a few times. The gene calls are TRBV29-1 and TRBJ2-7, with D perhaps being TRBD1 or TRBD2 (6 bases each). V shed 4 bases and J shed 2 bases, with 15 bases lying between them. The CDR3 covers 14 residues. Per germline, CDR1 SQVTM and CDR2 ANQGSEA. This CDR3 is CSVGGDTAPYEQYF. In nucleotides, the CDR3 is TGCAGCGTTGGGGGGGACACGGCTCCCTACGAGCAGTACTTC.

The rearrangement joins TRBV6-5 to TRBJ1-2; TRBD1 aligns across 10 bases. This CDR3 contains 14 residues. Germline V gene data show CDR1 as MNHEY and CDR2 as SVGAGI. V dropped 8 bases and J dropped 4; count of bases not matched to a gene: 7. The CDR3 loop reads CASVAGDRGYGYTF. The CDR3 DNA is TGTGCCAGCGTCGCCGGGGACAGGGGCTATGGCTACACCTTC.

The genes are TRBV7-9 and TRBJ2-4; the D gene is possibly TRBD1 (6 bases). Trimming took off 5 bases at V and 0 bases at J, with 17 bases between the two ends. The CDR3 loop spans 17 amino acids. The germline V gene encodes CDR1 SEHNR and CDR2 FQNEAQ (reference sequence). The CDR3 sequence is CASSPRDTRQAKNIQYF. Here the CDR3 DNA reads TGTGCCAGCAGCCCGAGGGACACCCGTCAAGCCAAAAACATTCAGTACTTC.

This clone was detected only a few times. The chain uses TRBV19 and TRBJ2-1, with 8 bases aligning to TRBD1. The CDR3 is 19 amino acids. Per germline, CDR1 LNHDA and CDR2 SQIVND (reference sequence). The J segment lost 0 bases and the V segment lost 3 bases, leaving 13 bases of the junction unmatched. The CDR3 is CASSIGGYRGVSSYNEQFF. CDR3 sequence (DNA): TGTGCCAGTAGTATTGGAGGGTACAGGGGGGTTAGCTCCTACAATGAGCAGTTCTTC.

The gene calls are TRBV5-6 and TRBJ1-1; 8 nucleotides match TRBD1. Germline assignment: CDR1 SGHDT and CDR2 YYEEEE. This CDR3 region has 15 residues. With V trimmed by 2 bases and J by 11 bases, 14 bases remained unmatched. The CDR3, as DNA: TGTGCCAGCAGCTTAACCGGGACAGGAGCCTTGGGGGCTTTCTTT. As protein: CASSLTGTGALGAFF.

About this clone itself: One base separates it from a far larger clone, so it is likely a read error. This chain uses TRBV7-9 with TRBJ1-1, with D possibly TRBD1 on 6 matching bases. This CDR3 region has 13 residues. V was clipped by 11 bases and J by 6 bases, with 19 bases between them. CDR1 and CDR2 from the germline V gene are SEHNR and FQNEAQ (reference sequence). This CDR3 is CAGTLTGSAEAFF. The CDR3, as DNA: TGTGCCGGCACCCTCACAGGGAGTGCTGAAGCTTTCTTT.

This chain uses TRBV7-2 with TRBJ2-5, with D possibly being TRBD1 or TRBD2 (6 bases each). The closer fit of TRBJ2-7 to the DNA end suggests the J call may be wrong. The CDR3 length is 15 residues. The germline gives CDR1 SGHTA, CDR2 FQGNSA. CDR3 amino acids: CASSLGRDTPYEQYF. CDR3 DNA sequence: TGTGCCAGCAGCTTGGGGCGGGACACCCCCTACGAGCAGTACTTC.

This clone appeared a few times. This chain connects TRBV7-2 to TRBJ2-1; D remains unclear. The germline V gene has CDR1 SGHTA and CDR2 FQGNSA. V was trimmed by 1 base and J by 9 bases, leaving 10 bases between them. This CDR3 is 13 amino acids long. The CDR3: CASSLDVVSEQFF. In DNA form, the CDR3 reads TGTGCCAGCAGCTTAGACGTTGTGAGTGAGCAGTTCTTC.